This T cell receptor (beta chain) was identified during a study of radiotherapy plus CTLA-4 blockade in lung cancer. Unmatched junction bases numbered 1, after V lost 0 bases and J lost 3 bases. CDR1 MNHEY and CDR2 SVGAGI come from the germline V gene. CDR3 size: 15 residues. Sequenced by immunoSEQ multiplex PCR; TCRdb stores in-frame clones only, minus some. The sample records 43,000 or so clones, 73% being singletons. The chain uses TRBV6-5 and TRBJ2-7; TRBD2 matches 11 bases. The specimen comprised peripheral blood, sampled from a patient treated with radiotherapy plus ipilimumab. This sequence was found in a human donor with non-small cell lung cancer who had a complete response to radiotherapy plus ipilimumab. The CDR3 nucleotides are TGTGCCAGCAGTTACTCGACTAGCGGGAACTACGAGCAGTACTTC. Translating gives CASSYSTSGNYEQYF.